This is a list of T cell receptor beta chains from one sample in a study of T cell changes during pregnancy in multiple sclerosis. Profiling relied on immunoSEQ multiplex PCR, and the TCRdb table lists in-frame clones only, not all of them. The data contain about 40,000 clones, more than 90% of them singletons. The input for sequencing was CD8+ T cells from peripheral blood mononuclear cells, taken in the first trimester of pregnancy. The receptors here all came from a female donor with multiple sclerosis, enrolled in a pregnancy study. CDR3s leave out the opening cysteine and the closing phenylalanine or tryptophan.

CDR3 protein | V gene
ASSQVGGSGGNEQF | TRBV4-1
ASSLGTGHEQY | TRBV13
ASSRDSSYEQY | TRBV2
ASSFQSDGLDEQY | TRBV27
ASSLAVPEKLF | TRBV2
ASSTEEGTEAF | TRBV19
SVVQGVTNTEAF | TRBV29-1
ASSSTGTYEQY | TRBV7-9
ASSLAGGEQY | TRBV5-1
ASSYTWTDYEQY | TRBV6-6
ASSAPDSYEQY | TRBV5-1
ASSLWSSGGYT | TRBV13
ASRFRGRAGSGNTIY | TRBV12-2
ASSLGGYRGEETQY | TRBV7-7
ASSLPQQDYGYT | TRBV5-6
ASSLVPRWDTEAF | TRBV7-9
AISESMGLGYNEQF | TRBV10-3
ASSLEWDRGFVTQY | TRBV5-1
ASSAGGGTGGEKLF | TRBV9
ATSRVGGSGANVLT | TRBV15
ASSLMFENLYGYT | TRBV7-2
ASSLGASGPSGNTIY | TRBV7-9
SVTGGATEAF | TRBV29-1
ASSLAVSLGHTGELF | TRBV13
ASSSGPEVF | TRBV11-1
ASSRDRGGSEQF | TRBV13
ASSLGSGGAGSQY | TRBV13
ASSQGHDSNQPQH | TRBV4-1
ASSDSEGGLDTQY | TRBV6-4
ASSPRDRALTGELF | TRBV9
ASSFGQGNTEAF | TRBV13
ASSETPDTQY | TRBV6-1
ASSVAKNTGELF | TRBV9
ASSLTSGGNTGELF | TRBV9
ASSVTSGGTNTGELF | TRBV6-4
ASSSWTGVDTEAF | TRBV4-1
ASSEQDRSSYEQY | TRBV6-1
ASGQGRGGYT | TRBV19
ASTPGSQASNQPQH | TRBV19
ATSRDPVSEETQY | TRBV15
ASSRSGFSGYT | TRBV7-3
ASSPTVSYEQY | TRBV18
AISPGQPYEQY | TRBV10-3
ASSLSLNYEQY | TRBV5-1
ASSVGLAGAANTGELF | TRBV9
ASGTGEAGELF | TRBV25-1
ASSVSGGVETQY | TRBV9
ASSMGGASNQPQH | TRBV19
ASSLPRDRSSDGYT | TRBV19